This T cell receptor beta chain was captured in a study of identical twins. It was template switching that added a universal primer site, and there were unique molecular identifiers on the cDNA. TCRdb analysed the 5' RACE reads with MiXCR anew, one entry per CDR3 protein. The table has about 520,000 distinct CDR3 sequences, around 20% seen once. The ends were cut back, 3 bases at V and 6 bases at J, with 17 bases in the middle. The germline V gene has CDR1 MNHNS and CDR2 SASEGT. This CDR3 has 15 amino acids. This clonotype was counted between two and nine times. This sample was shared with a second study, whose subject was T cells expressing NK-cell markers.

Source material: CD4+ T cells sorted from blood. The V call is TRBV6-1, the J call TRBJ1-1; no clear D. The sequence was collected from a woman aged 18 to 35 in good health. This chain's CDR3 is CASSDPVVGSPEAFF. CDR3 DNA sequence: TGTGCCAGCAGTGACCCAGTAGTGGGGTCCCCTGAAGCTTTCTTT.